This TCR beta chain was captured in a study of response to subunit inactivated influenza vaccine. Study results and limitations: Only a handful of new T cells, the authors suggested, are recruited with each seasonal influenza vaccination.

With 3 bases clipped from V and 8 bases from J, the junction kept 5 bases outside the gene matches. The germline CDR1 and CDR2 sequences are SEHNR and FQNEAQ (reference sequence). The length of the CDR3 is 14 residues. TCRdb ran MiXCR on the RT-PCR reads and lists one entry per CDR3 protein. Seen here are hundreds of thousands of distinct CDR3 sequences, less than 10% observed once, and the top ten hold 13%. This clonotype has just a few counts. Its antigen is currently unknown. The chain joins TRBV7-9 to TRBJ2-1, with TRBD1 matching over 9 bases. The sequence was collected from a man aged 45-69 years who received an inactivated influenza vaccine. The starting material was PBMCs from blood, obtained roughly 24 months after vaccination. The CDR3, as DNA: TGTGCCAGCAGCTTTGGGACAGGGTCGTATGAGCAGTTCTTC. This gives the protein CASSFGTGSYEQFF.